The next 23 T cell receptor beta chains were all read from a single sample in a study of T cell responses to AZD1222 COVID-19 vaccine. This table comes from immunoSEQ multiplex PCR, and its TCRdb copy is limited to in-frame clones, with some not included. The sample has some 62,000 clones, 76% seen once. The source material was peripheral blood, sampled on day 0 of AZD1222 vaccination. These receptors came from an adult in good health.

A single count supports this clone. The genes are TRBV7-9 and TRBJ1-5; D remains ambiguous. The CDR3 is 15 amino acids. Germline CDR1 reads SEHNR; CDR2 reads FQNEAQ (reference sequence). Trimming shortened V by 4 bases and J by 2 bases, and 12 bases separated the two germline ends. CDR3 loop: CASSSWNSGNQPQHF. The CDR3 bases are TGTGCCAGCAGCTCTTGGAATTCCGGCAATCAGCCCCAGCATTTT. The variable domain in full, with the rest retrieved from reference TRBV7-9 and TRBJ1-5, is DTGVSQNPRHKITKRGQNVTFRCDPISEHNRLYWYRQTLGQGPEFLTYFQNEAQLEKSRLLSDRFSAERPKGSFSTLEIQRTEQGDSAMYLCASSSWNSGNQPQHFGDGTRLSIL.

The chain has TRBV24-1 and TRBJ2-5, with D possibly being TRBD2 (5 bases). The germline V gene encodes CDR1 KGHDR and CDR2 SFDVKD. Trimming left V 0 bases short and J 6 bases short, with 13 bases between. The CDR3 is 15 amino acids. The DNA for the CDR3 is TGTGCCACCAGTGATTTGCGCGAGGGCGGAAAGACCCAGTACTTC. Its translation: CATSDLREGGKTQYF.

This clone appeared a single time. The J gene is TRBJ1-1, the V gene TRBV19; 11 bases match TRBD1. Trimming cost V 7 bases and J 8 bases; bases outside gene matches: 9. The CDR3 is 14 residues long. Germline CDR1 LNHDA, CDR2 SQIVND (reference sequence). The CDR3 bases are TGTGCCAGTACACTAGGACAGGGGGCGGAAGAAGCTTTCTTT. The encoded protein is CASTLGQGAEEAFF.

A single count supports this clone. The chain employs TRBV19 and TRBJ2-3; possible D gene TRBD2, 6 bases. The length of the CDR3 is 13 residues. The V end was cut by 7 bases, the J end by 8 bases, with 16 bases between. From germline, CDR1 is LNHDA and CDR2 SQIVND (reference sequence). CDR3 DNA sequence: TGTGCCAGTACCCTGAGCGTGGAGGGTACGCAGTATTTT. Amino acids: CASTLSVEGTQYF.

The chain couples TRBV6-1 to TRBJ2-7; 7 bases map to TRBD2. The germline CDR1 and CDR2 sequences are MNHNS and SASEGT. The CDR3 is 15 amino acids. After removal of 2 bases from V and 4 bases from J, the junction contained 8 bases not matched to a gene. The CDR3, as DNA: TGTGCCAGCAGTGAAAGGGGAGCGGGAACTTACGAGCAGTACTTC. It codes for CASSERGAGTYEQYF.

The chain joins TRBV19 to TRBJ1-2; TRBD1 might be the D (5 bases). The CDR3 is 18 amino acids. CDR1 is LNHDA, CDR2 SQIVND, per germline (reference sequence). With 5 bases removed from V and 4 bases from J, the gap between germline ends came to 26 bases. The CDR3 is CASSPRALEQRGFYGYTF. The CDR3 DNA reads as TGTGCCAGTAGTCCCCGTGCCCTTGAACAGAGGGGATTCTATGGCTACACCTTC.

Many counts were recorded for this clone. This chain connects TRBV5-6 to TRBJ2-5, with 8 nucleotides matching TRBD2. Per germline, CDR1 SGHDT and CDR2 YYEEEE. This CDR3 spans 16 amino acids. The V gene end was trimmed by 1 base and the J gene end by 5 bases; junction bases not matched to a gene: 10. In DNA form, the CDR3 reads TGTGCCAGCAGCTTGATGGGACTAGAGTTGATTGAGACCCAGTACTTC. It codes for CASSLMGLELIETQYF.

This clone was counted only a few times. The rearrangement uses TRBV30 and TRBJ1-5; 9 bases agree with TRBD1. V shed 4 bases and J 4 bases; nucleotides not matched to a gene: 11. This CDR3 is 16 amino acids long. Germline loops: CDR1 GTSNPN, CDR2 SVGIG (reference sequence). CDR3 amino acids: CAWTIGQTGGNQPQHF. The CDR3 nucleotides are TGTGCCTGGACCATAGGACAGACAGGGGGAAATCAGCCCCAGCATTTT.

The chain employs TRBV4-3 and TRBJ2-2; TRBD2 might be the D (6 bases). Trimming shortened V by 6 bases and J by 1 base, and 12 bases separated the two germline ends. Germline V gene sequence: CDR1 LGHNA, CDR2 YSLEER. This CDR3 is built from 15 residues. As DNA, the CDR3 is TGCGCCAGCAGGATCTACGGGGGGAACACCGGGGAGCTGTTTTTT. This encodes CASRIYGGNTGELFF.

This chain joins TRBV19 and TRBJ1-1; D is unclear. CDR3 size: 15 residues. V was shortened by 1 base and J by 0 bases, with 9 bases between the two germline ends. The germline gives CDR1 LNHDA, CDR2 SQIVND (reference sequence). The CDR3 region is CASSIVGHMNTEAFF. Written as DNA, the CDR3 is TGTGCCAGTAGTATAGTAGGCCACATGAACACTGAAGCTTTCTTT. The whole variable domain, remainder taken from reference TRBV19 and TRBJ1-1, is DGGITQSPKYLFRKEGQNVTLSCEQNLNHDAMYWYRQDPGQGLRLIYYSQIVNDFQKGDIAEGYSVSREKKESFPLTVTSAQKNPTAFYLCASSIVGHMNTEAFFGQGTRLTVV.

This clone was counted once. CDR3 protein: CASSVDQGDSPLHF. CDR3 nucleotide sequence: TGTGCCAGCAGCGTAGACCAGGGAGATTCACCCCTCCACTTT. The J gene is TRBJ1-6, the V gene TRBV9, with D possibly matching TRBD1 (5 bases). The CDR3 is 14 residues long. V dropped 0 bases and J dropped 8 bases, with 9 bases sitting between them. Germline V gene data show CDR1 as SGDLS and CDR2 as YYNGEE.

The chain links TRBV19 to TRBJ1-5, with D perhaps matching TRBD1 (6 bases). The V end lost 3 bases, the J end lost 8 bases, and 17 bases lay between the germline ends. This CDR3 has 15 amino acids. Germline values: CDR1 LNHDA, CDR2 SQIVND (reference sequence). For the CDR3, the DNA is TGTGCCAGTAGTATGGCTGGGGGGGCTTCTGAGCCCCAGCATTTT. As protein: CASSMAGGASEPQHF.

V usage is TRBV9 and J usage is TRBJ1-1, with 11 bases lining up with TRBD1. This CDR3 is built from 14 residues. Germline loops: CDR1 SGDLS, CDR2 YYNGEE. The ends lost 4 bases at V and 6 bases at J; junction bases unmatched: 5. DNA for the CDR3: TGTGCCAGCAGCCCCGGACAGGGGGCCTCTGAAGCTTTCTTT. This translates into CASSPGQGASEAFF.

This clone was seen more than once but under ten times. V usage is TRBV7-8 and J usage is TRBJ2-5; D is uncertain. The CDR3 loop spans 13 amino acids. In germline, CDR1 is SGHVS, CDR2 FQNEAQ. V lost 2 bases and J 9 bases, leaving 13 bases between the germline ends. The CDR3 region is CASSLRATSPQYF. The CDR3 region has the DNA TGTGCCAGCAGCTTAAGGGCGACATCCCCCCAGTACTTC.

This rearrangement joins TRBV6-5 to TRBJ1-3; no reliable D call. V gave up 4 bases and J gave up 0 bases, with 10 bases separating them. The CDR3 is 15 residues long. Per the germline V gene, CDR1 is MNHEY and CDR2 is SVGAGI. CDR3 DNA: TGTGCCAGCAGTTTATACCCAAACTCTGGAAACACCATATATTTT. As protein: CASSLYPNSGNTIYF.

The chain recombines TRBV5-6 with TRBJ2-3; no reliable D call. CDR1 is SGHDT, CDR2 YYEEEE, per germline. The V end was cut by 2 bases, the J end by 3 bases, with 10 bases between. The CDR3 runs 14 residues. DNA of the CDR3: TGTGCCAGCAGCTTAAGACACCCGACAGATACGCAGTATTTT. Translating gives CASSLRHPTDTQYF.

This chain joins TRBV10-3 and TRBJ1-3; no firm D call. The CDR3 is 15 residues long. V lost 0 bases and J lost 0, with 6 bases in between. CDR1 and CDR2 (germline): ENHRY, SYGVKD. The CDR3 coding sequence is TGTGCCATCAGTGAGTCAACAGTCTCTGGAAACACCATATATTTT. This gives the protein CAISESTVSGNTIYF.

This chain connects TRBV6-2 or TRBV6-3 to TRBJ1-5; D remains unclear. Trimming shortened V by 3 bases and J by 4 bases, and 13 bases separated the two germline ends. The CDR3 contains 15 residues. CDR1 and CDR2 (germline): MNHEY, SVGEGT. This CDR3 reads CASSYTAATNQPQHF. The CDR3 coding sequence is TGTGCCAGCAGTTATACGGCAGCCACGAATCAGCCCCAGCATTTT.

This CDR3 is CASSYGTANYGYTF. CDR3 nucleotide sequence: TGTGCCAGCAGCTACGGGACAGCTAACTATGGCTACACCTTC. The chain carries TRBV7-9 and TRBJ1-2, with TRBD1 identical over 7 bases. This CDR3 comprises 14 residues. Per the germline V gene, CDR1 is SEHNR and CDR2 is FQNEAQ (reference sequence). V gave up 4 bases and J gave up 0 bases; unmatched junction bases: 2.

This clone showed up just once. In DNA, the CDR3 is TGTGCCAGCAGCCCTGACTGGGGGGGCTACACCTTC. Translation: CASSPDWGGYTF. The chain combines TRBV7-8 with TRBJ1-2; the D gene is possibly TRBD1 (5 bases). Germline CDR1 and CDR2: SGHVS and FQNEAQ. The CDR3 is made up of 12 amino acids. With 5 bases removed from V and 8 bases from J, the gap between germline ends came to 12 bases.

The genes are TRBV10-2 and TRBJ1-1; TRBD1 aligns across 7 bases. Per the germline V gene, CDR1 is WSHSY and CDR2 is SAAADI. CDR3 length: 15 residues. The junction had 4 bases not matched to a gene; V was cut back by 0 bases and J by 3 bases. The CDR3 DNA is TGCGCCAGCAGTGAGTCGACAGGGTCCCACACTGAAGCTTTCTTT. It encodes CASSESTGSHTEAFF.

The V and J genes are TRBV5-1 and TRBJ2-6, with D unresolved. This CDR3 region has 16 residues. Between the trimmed V and J ends, which lost 4 bases and 1 base, there was a span of 12 bases. CDR1 is SGHRS and CDR2 is YFSETQ in the germline V gene. CDR3 nucleotides: TGCGCCAGCAGCCTGATCCCTGTTTCTGGGGCCAACGTCCTGACTTTC. Encoded protein: CASSLIPVSGANVLTF.

The V call is TRBV6-5, the J call TRBJ2-5; a weak D match, TRBD1 (7 bases). This CDR3 is 15 amino acids long. Germline V gene data show CDR1 as MNHEY and CDR2 as SVGAGI. The V and J ends lost 7 bases and 4 bases respectively, with 19 bases between them. Here the CDR3 reads CASTDPGGGGETQYF. For the CDR3, the DNA is TGTGCCAGCACCGACCCAGGGGGAGGAGGAGAGACCCAGTACTTC.